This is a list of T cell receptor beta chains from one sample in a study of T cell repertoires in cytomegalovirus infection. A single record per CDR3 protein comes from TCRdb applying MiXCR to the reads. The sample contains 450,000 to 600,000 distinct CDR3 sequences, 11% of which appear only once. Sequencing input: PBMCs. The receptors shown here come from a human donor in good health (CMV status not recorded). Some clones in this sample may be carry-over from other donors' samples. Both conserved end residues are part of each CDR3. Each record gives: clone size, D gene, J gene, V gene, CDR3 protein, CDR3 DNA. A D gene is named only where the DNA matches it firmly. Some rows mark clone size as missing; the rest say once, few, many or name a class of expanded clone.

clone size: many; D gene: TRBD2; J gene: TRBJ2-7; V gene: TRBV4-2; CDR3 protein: CASSQELAGYYEQYF; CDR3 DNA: TGTGCCAGCAGCCAAGAACTAGCGGGGTACTACGAGCAGTACTTC
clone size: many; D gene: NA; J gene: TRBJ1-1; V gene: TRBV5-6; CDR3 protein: CASSLAWDTEAFF; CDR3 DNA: TGTGCCAGCAGCTTGGCCTGGGACACTGAAGCTTTCTTT
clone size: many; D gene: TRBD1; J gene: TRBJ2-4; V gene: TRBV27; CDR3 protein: CASGRQGENIQYF; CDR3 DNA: TGTGCCAGCGGTCGACAGGGGGAGAACATTCAGTACTTC
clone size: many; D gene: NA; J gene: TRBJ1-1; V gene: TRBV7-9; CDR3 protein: CASSPSGRGGTEAFF; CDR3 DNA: TGTGCCAGCAGCCCTTCCGGGAGAGGGGGCACTGAAGCTTTCTTT
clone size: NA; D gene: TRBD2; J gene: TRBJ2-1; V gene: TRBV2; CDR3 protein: CASWAGGPSEQFF; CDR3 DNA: TGTGCCAGTTGGGCGGGGGGGCCCAGTGAGCAGTTCTTC
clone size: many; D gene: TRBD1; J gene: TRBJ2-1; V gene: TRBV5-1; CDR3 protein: CASSLDRVGFDEQFF; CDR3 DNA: TGCGCCAGCAGCTTAGACAGGGTAGGGTTCGATGAGCAGTTCTTC
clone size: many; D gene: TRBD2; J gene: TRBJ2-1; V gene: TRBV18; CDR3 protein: CASSPPSLAGVFNEQFF; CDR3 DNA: TGTGCCAGCTCACCACCTTCACTAGCGGGGGTCTTCAATGAGCAGTTCTTC
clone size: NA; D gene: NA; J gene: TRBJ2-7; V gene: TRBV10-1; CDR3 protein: CAISAAGYEQYF; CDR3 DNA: TGCGCCATCAGTGCGGCCGGGTACGAGCAGTACTTC
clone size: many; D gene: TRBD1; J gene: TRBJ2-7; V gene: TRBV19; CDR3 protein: CASSIARGLDEQYF; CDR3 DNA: TGTGCCAGTAGTATCGCCAGGGGGCTGGACGAGCAGTACTTC
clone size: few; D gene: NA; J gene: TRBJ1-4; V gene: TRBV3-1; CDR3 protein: CASSQETWGDNEKLFF; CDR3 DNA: TGTGCCAGCAGCCAAGAGACTTGGGGGGATAATGAAAAACTGTTTTTT
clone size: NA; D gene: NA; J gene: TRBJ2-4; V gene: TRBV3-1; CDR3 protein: CASSQDLGVKNIQYF; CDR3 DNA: TGTGCCAGCAGCCAAGATCTAGGGGTCAAAAACATTCAGTACTTC
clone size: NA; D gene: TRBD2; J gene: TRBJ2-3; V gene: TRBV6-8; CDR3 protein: CTSSPGLADTQYF; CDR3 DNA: TGTACCAGCAGCCCGGGACTAGCGGATACGCAGTATTTT
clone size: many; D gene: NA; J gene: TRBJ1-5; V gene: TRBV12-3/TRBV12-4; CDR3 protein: CASSFIGLGNQPQHF; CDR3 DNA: TGTGCCAGCAGTTTTATAGGCCTAGGCAATCAGCCCCAGCATTTT
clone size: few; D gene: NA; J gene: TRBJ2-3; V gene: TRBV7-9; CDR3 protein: CASSPLSGPRKSTDTQYF; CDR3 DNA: TGTGCCAGCAGCCCTTTGTCGGGGCCGAGGAAAAGCACAGATACGCAGTATTTT
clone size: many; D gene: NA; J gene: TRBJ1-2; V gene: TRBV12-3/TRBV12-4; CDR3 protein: CASSLTDGYTF; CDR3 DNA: TGTGCCAGCAGTCTCACGGATGGCTACACCTTC
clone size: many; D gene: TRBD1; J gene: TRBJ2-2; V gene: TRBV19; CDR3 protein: CASSSGQENTGELFF; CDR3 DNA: TGTGCCAGTAGTTCCGGACAGGAGAACACCGGGGAGCTGTTTTTT
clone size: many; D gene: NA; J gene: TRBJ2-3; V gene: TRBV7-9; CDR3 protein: CASSLAVAEGTDTQYF; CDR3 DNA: TGTGCCAGCAGCTTAGCGGTTGCGGAAGGCACAGATACGCAGTATTTT
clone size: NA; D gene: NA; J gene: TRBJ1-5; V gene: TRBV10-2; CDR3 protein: CASSDWGGIQPQHF; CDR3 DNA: TGCGCCAGCAGTGACTGGGGCGGTATTCAGCCCCAGCATTTT
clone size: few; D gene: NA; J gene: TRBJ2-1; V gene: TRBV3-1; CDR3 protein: CASNGGHRNEQFF; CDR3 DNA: TGTGCCAGCAATGGGGGGCACAGGAATGAGCAGTTCTTC
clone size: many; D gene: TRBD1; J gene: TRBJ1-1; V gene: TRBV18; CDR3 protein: CASSPRSGQANTEAFF; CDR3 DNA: TGTGCCAGCTCACCACGCTCGGGACAGGCGAACACTGAAGCTTTCTTT
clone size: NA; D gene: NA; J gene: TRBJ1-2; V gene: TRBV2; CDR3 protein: CASSEGRDYGYTF; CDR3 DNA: TGTGCCAGCAGTGAGGGCAGGGACTATGGCTACACCTTC
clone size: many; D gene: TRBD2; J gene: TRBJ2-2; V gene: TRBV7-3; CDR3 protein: CASSTRTSGRAGNTGELFF; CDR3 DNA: TGTGCCAGCAGCACTAGGACTAGCGGGAGGGCCGGGAACACCGGGGAGCTGTTTTTT
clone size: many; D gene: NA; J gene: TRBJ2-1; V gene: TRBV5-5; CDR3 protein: CASRLYFSSYNEQFF; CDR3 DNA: TGTGCCAGCCGACTATACTTTAGCTCCTACAATGAGCAGTTCTTC
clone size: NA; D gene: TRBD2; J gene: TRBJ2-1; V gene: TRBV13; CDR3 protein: CASSLLWDSGGIEQFF; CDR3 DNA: TGTGCCAGCAGCTTACTATGGGACTCGGGGGGGATTGAGCAGTTCTTC
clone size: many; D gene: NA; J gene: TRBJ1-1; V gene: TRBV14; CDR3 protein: CASSQPTTANTEAFF; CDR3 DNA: TGTGCCAGCAGCCAACCAACGACAGCAAACACTGAAGCTTTCTTT
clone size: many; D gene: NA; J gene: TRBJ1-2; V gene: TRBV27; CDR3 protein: CASSLSSGYGYTF; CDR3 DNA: TGTGCCAGCAGCCTCTCCTCAGGGTATGGCTACACCTTC
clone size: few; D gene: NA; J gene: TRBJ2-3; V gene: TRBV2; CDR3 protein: CASTRETSSTDTQYF; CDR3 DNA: TGTGCCAGCACCCGAGAGACATCTAGCACAGATACGCAGTATTTT
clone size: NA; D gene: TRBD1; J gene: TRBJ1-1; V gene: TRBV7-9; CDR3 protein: CASSLSTGTGSTEAFF; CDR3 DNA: TGTGCCAGCAGCCTCTCTACCGGGACAGGGTCCACTGAAGCTTTCTTT
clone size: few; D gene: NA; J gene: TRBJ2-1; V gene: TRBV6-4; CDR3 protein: CASSGGGASYNEQFF; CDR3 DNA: TGTGCCAGCTCAGGGGGGGGGGCCTCCTACAATGAGCAGTTCTTC